The rows below give T cell receptor beta chains drawn from one sample of a study of T cells in Graves' hyperthyroidism and ophthalmopathy. TCRdb fed the multiplex PCR reads into MiXCR, producing one record per CDR3 protein. The sample has around 600,000 distinct CDR3 sequences, 15% to 19% seen once. The specimen was blood. The receptors here all came from a woman aged 25 to 39 with Graves' hyperthyroidism. CDR3s leave out the opening cysteine and the closing phenylalanine or tryptophan. The D gene is left open where the match is weak.

D: TRBD1
V: TRBV5-1
CDR3: ASSWGTGASTDTQY

D: .
V: TRBV12-3/TRBV12-4
CDR3: ASTRGTGTGNEQF

D: TRBD1
V: TRBV12-3/TRBV12-4
CDR3: ASSLAGQSLVNTEAF

D: TRBD1
V: TRBV19
CDR3: ASSITTGDQPQH

D: .
V: TRBV25-1
CDR3: ASSEETDEAF

D: TRBD2
V: TRBV11-2
CDR3: ASSFSGSHTDTQY

D: TRBD2
V: TRBV28
CDR3: ASSSPRLAGVSLGDTQY

D: TRBD1
V: TRBV20-1
CDR3: SARRDSAYEQY

D: .
V: TRBV29-1
CDR3: SVETRRSNTEAF

D: .
V: TRBV20-1
CDR3: SAREGSTDTQY